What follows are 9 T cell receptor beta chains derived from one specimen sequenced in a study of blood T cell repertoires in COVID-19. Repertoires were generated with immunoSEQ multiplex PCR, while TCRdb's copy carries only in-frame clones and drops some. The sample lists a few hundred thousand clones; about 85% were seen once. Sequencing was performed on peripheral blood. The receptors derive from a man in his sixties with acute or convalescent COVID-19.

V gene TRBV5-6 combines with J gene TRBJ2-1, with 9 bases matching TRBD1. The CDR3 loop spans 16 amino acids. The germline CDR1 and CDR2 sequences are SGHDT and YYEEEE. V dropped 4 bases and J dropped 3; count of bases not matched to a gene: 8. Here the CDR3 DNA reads TGTGCCAGCAGCGGCCGGACAGGGGCTTACTACAATGAGCAGTTCTTC. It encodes CASSGRTGAYYNEQFF.

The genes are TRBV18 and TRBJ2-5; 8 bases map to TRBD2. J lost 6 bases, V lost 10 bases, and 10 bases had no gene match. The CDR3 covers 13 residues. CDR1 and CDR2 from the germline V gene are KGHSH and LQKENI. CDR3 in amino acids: CATIDSGEKTQYF. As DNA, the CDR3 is TGTGCCACCATCGATAGCGGGGAGAAGACCCAGTACTTC. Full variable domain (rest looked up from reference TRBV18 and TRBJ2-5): NAGVMQNPRHLVRRRGQEARLRCSPMKGHSHVYWYRQLPEEGLKFMVYLQKENIIDESGMPKERFSAEFPKEGPSILRIQQVVRGDSAAYFCATIDSGEKTQYFGPGTRLLVL.

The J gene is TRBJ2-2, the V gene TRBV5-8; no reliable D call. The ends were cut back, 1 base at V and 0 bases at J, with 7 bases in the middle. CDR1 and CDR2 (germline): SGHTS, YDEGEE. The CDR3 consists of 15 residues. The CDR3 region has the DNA TGTGCCAGCAGCTTGTCACAAACGAACACCGGGGAGCTGTTTTTT. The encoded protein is CASSLSQTNTGELFF.

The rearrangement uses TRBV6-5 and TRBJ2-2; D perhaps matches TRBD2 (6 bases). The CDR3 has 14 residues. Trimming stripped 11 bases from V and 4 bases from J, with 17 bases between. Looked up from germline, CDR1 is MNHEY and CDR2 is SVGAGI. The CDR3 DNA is TGTGCCGCCAGAAGGGACTTATCCACCGGGGAGCTGTTTTTT. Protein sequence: CAARRDLSTGELFF.

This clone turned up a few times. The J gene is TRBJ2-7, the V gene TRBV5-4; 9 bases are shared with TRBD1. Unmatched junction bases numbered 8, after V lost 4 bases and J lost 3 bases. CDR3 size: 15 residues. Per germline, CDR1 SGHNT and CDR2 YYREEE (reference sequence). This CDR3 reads CASSPTGGGFYEQYF. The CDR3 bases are TGTGCCAGCAGCCCGACAGGGGGAGGATTCTACGAGCAGTACTTC.

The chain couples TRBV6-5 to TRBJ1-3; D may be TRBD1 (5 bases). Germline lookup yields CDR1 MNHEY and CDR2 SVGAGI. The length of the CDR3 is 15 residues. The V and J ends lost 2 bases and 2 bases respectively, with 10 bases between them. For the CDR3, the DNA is TGTGCCAGCAGTTACGGGACTATGCCTGGAAACACCATATATTTT. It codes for CASSYGTMPGNTIYF.

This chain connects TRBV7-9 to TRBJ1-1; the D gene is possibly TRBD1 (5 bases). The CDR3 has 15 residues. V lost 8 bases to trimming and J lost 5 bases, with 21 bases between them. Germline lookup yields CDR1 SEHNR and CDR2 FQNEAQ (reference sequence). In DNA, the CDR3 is TGTGCCAGCGATTCAGGGCGGCTTTTGGGGACTGAAGCTTTCTTT. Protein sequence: CASDSGRLLGTEAFF. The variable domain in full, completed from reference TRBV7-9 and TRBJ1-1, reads DTGVSQNPRHKITKRGQNVTFRCDPISEHNRLYWYRQTLGQGPEFLTYFQNEAQLEKSRLLSDRFSAERPKGSFSTLEIQRTEQGDSAMYLCASDSGRLLGTEAFFGQGTRLTVV.

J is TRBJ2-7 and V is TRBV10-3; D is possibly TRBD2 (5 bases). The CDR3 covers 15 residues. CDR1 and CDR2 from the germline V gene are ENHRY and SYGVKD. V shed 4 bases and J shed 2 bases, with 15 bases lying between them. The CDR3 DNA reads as TGTGCCATCAGTGGCAGGACTCTTTTCGCCTACGAGCAGTACTTC. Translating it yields CAISGRTLFAYEQYF.

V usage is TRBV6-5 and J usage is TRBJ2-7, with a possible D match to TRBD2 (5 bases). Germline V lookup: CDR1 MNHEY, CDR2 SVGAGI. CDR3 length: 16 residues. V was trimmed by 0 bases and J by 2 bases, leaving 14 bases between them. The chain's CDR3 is CASSYSKFVGAYEQYF. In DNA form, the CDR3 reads TGTGCCAGCAGTTACTCGAAGTTTGTGGGAGCCTACGAGCAGTACTTC.